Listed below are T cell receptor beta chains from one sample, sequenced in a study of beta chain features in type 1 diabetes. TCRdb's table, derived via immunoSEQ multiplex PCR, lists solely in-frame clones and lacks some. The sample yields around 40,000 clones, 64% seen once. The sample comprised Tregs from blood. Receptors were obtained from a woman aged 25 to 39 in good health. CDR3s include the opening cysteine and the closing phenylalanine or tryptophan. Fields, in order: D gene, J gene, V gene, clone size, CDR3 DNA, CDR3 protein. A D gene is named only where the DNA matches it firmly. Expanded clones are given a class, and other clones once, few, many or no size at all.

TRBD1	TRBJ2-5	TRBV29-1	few	TGCAGCGTCCACGGCGGGACAGGGGTTGAGACCCAGTACTTC	CSVHGGTGVETQYF
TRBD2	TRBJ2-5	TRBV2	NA	TGTGCCAGCGGATTTACTAGCGGGAGTGCTGTTAGGGCAGAGACCCAGTACTTC	CASGFTSGSAVRAETQYF
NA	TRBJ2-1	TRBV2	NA	TGTGCCAGCAAGCAGGGGCACGTCAATGAGCAGTTCTTC	CASKQGHVNEQFF
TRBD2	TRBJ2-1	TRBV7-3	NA	TGTGCCAGCAGCTTCTCCGGGACTAGCGGGAGCAATGAGCAGTTCTTC	CASSFSGTSGSNEQFF
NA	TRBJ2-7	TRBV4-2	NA	TGTGCCAGCAGACCCTCACTAGGCGGAGAGCAGTACTTC	CASRPSLGGEQYF
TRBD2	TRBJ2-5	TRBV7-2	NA	TGTGCCAGCAGCCGTGGGAGGGGAGTACGGCAAGAGACCCAGTACTTC	CASSRGRGVRQETQYF
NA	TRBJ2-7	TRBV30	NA	TGTGCCTGGAGTGTTTGGCCCTTAAAATCCTACGAGCAGTACTTC	CAWSVWPLKSYEQYF
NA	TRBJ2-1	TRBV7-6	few	TGTGCCAGCAGCTTAGCTTCTGCGAGCGGCTACAATGAGCAGTTCTTC	CASSLASASGYNEQFF
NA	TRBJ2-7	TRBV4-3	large	TGCGCCAGCAGCCAAGATGCACGGGACTCCTACGAGCAGTACTTC	CASSQDARDSYEQYF
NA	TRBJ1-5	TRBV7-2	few	TGTGCCAGCAGCTCCCTCAATCAGCCCCAGCATTTT	CASSSLNQPQHF
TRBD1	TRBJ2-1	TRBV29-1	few	TGCAGCGAACGGACAGGCCGAAGGGATGAGCAGTTCTTC	CSERTGRRDEQFF
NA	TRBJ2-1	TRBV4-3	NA	TGCGCCAGCAGCCAAGATCGGTCTTACAATGAGCAGTTCTTC	CASSQDRSYNEQFF
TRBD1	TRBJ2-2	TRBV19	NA	TGTGCCAGTAGTAGGGACAGGGGGCCCGGGGAGCTGTTTTTT	CASSRDRGPGELFF
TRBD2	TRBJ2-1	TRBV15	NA	TGTGCCACCAGCAGAAGGCTAGCGGGAGTCAATGAGCAGTTCTTC	CATSRRLAGVNEQFF
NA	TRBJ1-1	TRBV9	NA	TGTGCCAGCAGTGGACGCCTCCTTCCAGGGCAGGGAGGCGCTGAAGCTTTCTTT	CASSGRLLPGQGGAEAFF
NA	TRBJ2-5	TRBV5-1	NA	TGCGCCAGCAGCTTCTGGGCAGGGAATCGGGAGGAGACCCAGTACTTC	CASSFWAGNREETQYF
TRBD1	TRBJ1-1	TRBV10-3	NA	TGTGCCATCAGTGAGGCGCCGGGACAGATGAACACTGAAGCTTTCTTT	CAISEAPGQMNTEAFF
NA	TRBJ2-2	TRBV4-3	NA	TGCGCCAGCAGCCACCACCCTCCTACGAACACCGGGGAGCTGTTTTTT	CASSHHPPTNTGELFF
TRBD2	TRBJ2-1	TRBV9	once	TGTGCCAGCAGCGTTACTAGCGGGATTTATCTTAGCTCCTACAATGAGCAGTTCTTC	CASSVTSGIYLSSYNEQFF
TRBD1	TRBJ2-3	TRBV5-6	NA	TGTGCCAGCAGGGTGAGGGGGACAGGGCCAGATACGCAGTATTTT	CASRVRGTGPDTQYF
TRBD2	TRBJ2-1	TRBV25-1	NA	TGTGCCAGCGGGAGGACTAGCGGGAGCTACAATGAGCAGTTCTTC	CASGRTSGSYNEQFF
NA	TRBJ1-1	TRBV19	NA	TGTGCCAGTATTCCACAGGACGGGCGACAACTACGGACTGAAGCTTTCTTT	CASIPQDGRQLRTEAFF
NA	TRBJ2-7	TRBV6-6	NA	TGTGCCAGCAGTTACTCGGCAGGGCAGTTTGGGGAGCAGTACTTC	CASSYSAGQFGEQYF
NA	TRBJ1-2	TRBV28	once	TGTGCCAGCAGTTTAAACGTCAGGGTCGGCTATGGCTACACCTTC	CASSLNVRVGYGYTF
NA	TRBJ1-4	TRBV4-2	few	TGTGCCAGCAGCCAAGGAGCCCGGGAAAAACTGTTTTTT	CASSQGAREKLFF
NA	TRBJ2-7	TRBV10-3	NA	TGTGCCATCTTACGGTTTAACGAGCAGTACTTC	CAILRFNEQYF
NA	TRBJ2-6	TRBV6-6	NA	TGTGCCAGCAGTCCAAGGGGCCCTGGGGCCAACGTCCTGACTTTC	CASSPRGPGANVLTF
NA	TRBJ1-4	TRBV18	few	TGTGCCAGCTCACAGGGAGTGGAAAAACTGTTTTTT	CASSQGVEKLFF
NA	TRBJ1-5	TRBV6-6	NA	TGTGCCAGCAGTTGGGAGGGACGGCAGAATCAGCCCCAGCATTTT	CASSWEGRQNQPQHF
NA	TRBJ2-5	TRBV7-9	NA	TGTGCCAGCAGCCACCCGACTACCCAGTACTTC	CASSHPTTQYF
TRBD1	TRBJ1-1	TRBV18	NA	TGTGCCAGCTCACGCGACAGGGGTGGAGCTTTCTTT	CASSRDRGGAFF
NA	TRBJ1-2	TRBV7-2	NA	TGTGCCAGCAGCTTAGTGAGCTATGGCTACACCTTC	CASSLVSYGYTF
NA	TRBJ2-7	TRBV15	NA	TGTGCCACCAGCAGTTTGGGGCGCAACGAGCAGTACTTC	CATSSLGRNEQYF
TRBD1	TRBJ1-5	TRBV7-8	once	TGTGCCAGCAGCTCCCGGGGGACAGAGTCTTATAGCAATCAGCCCCAGCATTTT	CASSSRGTESYSNQPQHF
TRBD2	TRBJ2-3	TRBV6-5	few	TGTGCCAGCAGGCGACTAGCGGGAGCAGATACGCAGTATTTT	CASRRLAGADTQYF
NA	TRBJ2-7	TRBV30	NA	TGTGCCTGGAGTGTATTTCCCCTTGAGCAGTACTTC	CAWSVFPLEQYF
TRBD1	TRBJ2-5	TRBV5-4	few	TGTGCCAGCAGCTTGGACAGGGGGCGCTGGGAGACCCAGTACTTC	CASSLDRGRWETQYF
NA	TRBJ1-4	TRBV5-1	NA	TGCGCCAGCAGCTTCGACCCGGGAGGTGAAAAACTGTTTTTT	CASSFDPGGEKLFF
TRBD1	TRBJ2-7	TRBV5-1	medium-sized	TGCGCCAGCAGCTCCCGGGGACAGGGCGAGCAGTACTTC	CASSSRGQGEQYF
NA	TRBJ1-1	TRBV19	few	TGTGCCAGTACGGACAGACTCGACACTGAAGCTTTCTTT	CASTDRLDTEAFF
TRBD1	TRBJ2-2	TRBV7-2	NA	TGTGCCAGCAGCTCAAACAGGGGGAGCACCGGGGAGCTGTTTTTT	CASSSNRGSTGELFF
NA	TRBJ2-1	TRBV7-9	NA	TGTGCCAGCAGCTCCAGGATAGCGGTTAGCTCCTACAATGAGCAGTTCTTC	CASSSRIAVSSYNEQFF
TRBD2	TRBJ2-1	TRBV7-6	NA	TGTGCCAGCAGCTCGCGGGAGGGGCCACGAAATGAGCAGTTCTTC	CASSSREGPRNEQFF
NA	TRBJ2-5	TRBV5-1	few	TGCGCCAGCAGCTTGGGACTAAGGGAGGAGACCCAGTACTTC	CASSLGLREETQYF
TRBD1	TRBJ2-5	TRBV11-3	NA	TGTGCCAGCAGCCTCGGGCACCGGGACAGCTATTACCAAGAGACCCAGTACTTC	CASSLGHRDSYYQETQYF
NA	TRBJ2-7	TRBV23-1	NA	TGCGCCAGCAGTCAATTAAACCGGACTTTGGGCTGCATGGGCTACGAGCAGTACTTC	CASSQLNRTLGCMGYEQYF
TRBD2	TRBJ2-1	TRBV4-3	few	TGCGCCAGCAGCCAGGAGACTAGCGGGAGGGCCGGGTACAATGAGCAGTTCTTC	CASSQETSGRAGYNEQFF
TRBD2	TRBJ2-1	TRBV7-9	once	TGTGCCAGCAGCTGGACTAGCGGGACCCACAATGAGCAGTTCTTC	CASSWTSGTHNEQFF
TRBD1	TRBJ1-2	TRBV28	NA	TGTGCCAGCAGCCCGGGACAGTTTCCCGCTGGCTACACCTTC	CASSPGQFPAGYTF